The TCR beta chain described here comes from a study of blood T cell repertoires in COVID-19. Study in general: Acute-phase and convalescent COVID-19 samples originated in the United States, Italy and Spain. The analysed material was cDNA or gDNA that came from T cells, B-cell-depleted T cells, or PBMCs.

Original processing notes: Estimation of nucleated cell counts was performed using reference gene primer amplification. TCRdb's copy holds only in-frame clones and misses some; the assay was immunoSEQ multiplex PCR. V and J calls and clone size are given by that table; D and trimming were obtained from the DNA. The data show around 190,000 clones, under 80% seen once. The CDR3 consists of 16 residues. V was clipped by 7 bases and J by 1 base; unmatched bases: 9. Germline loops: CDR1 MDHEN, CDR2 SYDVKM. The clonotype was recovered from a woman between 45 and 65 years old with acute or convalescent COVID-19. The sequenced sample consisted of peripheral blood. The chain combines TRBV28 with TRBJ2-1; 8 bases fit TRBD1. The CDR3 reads CASIPGTGPSYNEQFF. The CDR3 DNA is TGTGCCAGCATCCCTGGGACAGGTCCGTCCTACAATGAGCAGTTCTTC.